These T cell receptor beta chains were read from a single sample in a study of blood T cell repertoires in COVID-19. Here immunoSEQ multiplex PCR was the method, and the copy in TCRdb shows in-frame clones only, minus some. The sample has tens of thousands of clones; around 89% are singletons. Sequencing was performed on peripheral blood. These receptors were obtained from a man in his thirties or forties with active or convalescent COVID-19. The CDR3 runs from the conserved cysteine through the conserved F or W. The order of the fields is V gene, J gene, clone size, D gene, CDR3 protein, CDR3 DNA. A D gene is named only where the DNA matches it firmly. Rows give clone size only sometimes, using once, few, many, or a class for an expanded clone.

>TRBV6-6|TRBJ2-3|.|.
CASRQQTDTQYF
TGTGCCAGCAGACAACAGACAGATACGCAGTATTTT
>TRBV19|TRBJ1-5|.|TRBD1
CATTGGQGMNQPQHF
TGTGCCACCACAGGGGGACAGGGAATGAATCAGCCCCAGCATTTT
>TRBV5-6|TRBJ2-7|.|.
CASSRKPGYEQYF
TGTGCCAGCAGCAGAAAACCAGGCTACGAGCAGTACTTC
>TRBV7-2|TRBJ1-1|.|.
CASSSMGTRAEAFF
TGTGCCAGCAGCTCGATGGGTACCCGGGCTGAAGCTTTCTTT
>TRBV7-9|TRBJ1-3|.|.
CASSLRAGTGGNTIYF
TGTGCCAGCAGCTTGAGGGCCGGGACTGGGGGAAACACCATATATTTT
>TRBV7-3|TRBJ2-1|.|TRBD2
CASSPKPGGEQFF
TGTGCCAGCAGCCCCAAACCCGGGGGGGAGCAGTTCTTC
>TRBV28|TRBJ1-1|.|TRBD1
CASSRPDRVAEAFF
TGTGCCAGCAGTCGCCCGGACAGGGTGGCTGAAGCTTTCTTT
>TRBV7-9|TRBJ1-2|.|.
CASSLASGSGYGYTF
TGTGCCAGCAGCTTAGCCTCGGGGTCCGGCTATGGCTACACCTTC
>TRBV4-3|TRBJ2-3|.|.
CASSQSLGADTQYF
TGCGCCAGCAGCCAGAGCCTCGGGGCAGATACGCAGTATTTT
>TRBV7-3|TRBJ2-3|.|TRBD2
CASSLSSGESGDTQYF
TGTGCCAGCAGCTTAAGTAGCGGGGAGAGTGGAGATACGCAGTATTTT
>TRBV7-8|TRBJ2-7|.|.
CASSLGGDSYEQYF
TGTGCCAGCAGCTTAGGCGGGGACTCCTACGAGCAGTACTTC
>TRBV6-5|TRBJ1-5|.|.
CASSYSLFQPQHF
TGTGCCAGCAGTTACTCGTTATTTCAGCCCCAGCATTTT
>TRBV6-2/TRBV6-3|TRBJ2-3|.|.
CASSPRPGTQYF
TGTGCCAGCAGCCCCCGGCCAGGAACGCAGTATTTT
>TRBV24-1|TRBJ2-3|.|TRBD2
CATSLGLAGAADTQYF
TGTGCCACCAGCTTGGGACTAGCGGGAGCCGCAGATACGCAGTATTTT
>TRBV3-1/TRBV3-2|TRBJ2-7|.|.
CASSIRGYEQYF
TGTGCCAGCAGCATCAGGGGTTACGAGCAGTACTTC
>TRBV5-8|TRBJ1-5|.|.
CASSLEGGMGQPQHF
TGTGCCAGCAGCTTGGAAGGGGGTATGGGTCAGCCCCAGCATTTT
>TRBV19|TRBJ1-1|.|.
CASSIDRGGEAFF
TGTGCCAGTAGTATAGATCGGGGGGGAGAAGCTTTCTTT
>TRBV30|TRBJ2-5|.|TRBD1
CAWGTGVYQETQYF
TGTGCCTGGGGGACAGGAGTGTACCAAGAGACCCAGTACTTC
>TRBV7-9|TRBJ2-3|.|TRBD1
CASSRRQGLTDTQYF
TGTGCCAGCAGCCGAAGACAGGGCTTGACAGATACGCAGTATTTT
>TRBV6-7|TRBJ1-1|.|.
CASITGQAVRNTEAFF
TGTGCCAGCATCACAGGGCAGGCGGTGAGGAACACTGAAGCTTTCTTT
>TRBV30|TRBJ2-2|once|.
CAWSVRGELFF
TGTGCCTGGAGTGTCCGCGGGGAGCTGTTTTTT
>TRBV5-6|TRBJ2-2|.|TRBD2
CASAWGGLAETGELFF
TGTGCCAGCGCGTGGGGAGGACTAGCGGAAACCGGGGAGCTGTTTTTT
>TRBV4-1|TRBJ1-2|.|TRBD1
CASSQGQGRAGYTF
TGCGCCAGCAGCCAAGGACAGGGACGGGCTGGCTACACCTTC
>TRBV9|TRBJ1-3|.|.
CASSVEDTSSGNTIYF
TGTGCCAGCAGCGTAGAGGACACAAGCTCTGGAAACACCATATATTTT
>TRBV14|TRBJ2-1|.|TRBD2
CASSPSTSGSEQFF
TGTGCCAGCAGCCCTTCGACTAGCGGGAGTGAGCAGTTCTTC
>TRBV19|TRBJ1-4|.|.
CASSIGHADSLATNEKLFF
TGTGCCAGTAGTATAGGGCACGCTGACAGCCTTGCAACTAATGAAAAACTGTTTTTT
>TRBV7-2|TRBJ2-3|.|TRBD2
CASSFLAGGGDTQYF
TGTGCCAGCAGCTTCCTAGCGGGGGGGGGAGATACGCAGTATTTT
>TRBV5-6|TRBJ1-1|.|TRBD1
CASSKGQTNTEAFF
TGTGCCAGCAGCAAGGGACAGACGAACACTGAAGCTTTCTTT
>TRBV6-5|TRBJ1-1|.|.
CASSYGRNTEAFF
TGTGCCAGCAGTTACGGGAGGAACACTGAAGCTTTCTTT
>TRBV5-1|TRBJ2-2|.|.
CASSELANTGELFF
TGCGCCAGCAGCGAACTCGCGAACACCGGGGAGCTGTTTTTT
>TRBV15|TRBJ2-3|.|.
CATSPGRTDTQYF
TGTGCCACCAGTCCAGGCCGCACAGATACGCAGTATTTT
>TRBV14|TRBJ2-5|.|.
CASSQDIAQETQYF
TGTGCCAGCAGCCAAGATATAGCACAAGAGACCCAGTACTTC
>TRBV3-1/TRBV3-2|TRBJ1-1|.|TRBD1
CASSPRQGAGEAFF
TGTGCCAGCAGCCCCCGACAGGGGGCGGGTGAAGCTTTCTTT
>TRBV7-3|TRBJ2-1|.|.
CASSLRPVGGRYNEQFF
TGTGCCAGCAGCTTAAGACCAGTAGGAGGACGCTACAATGAGCAGTTCTTC
>TRBV5-6|TRBJ2-7|once|.
CASSLDGGHPWEQYF
TGTGCCAGCAGCTTGGATGGTGGACACCCTTGGGAGCAGTACTTC
>TRBV29-1|TRBJ1-2|.|.
CSVGEQGIYGYTF
TGCAGCGTGGGGGAACAGGGAATCTATGGCTACACCTTC
>TRBV21-1|TRBJ1-2|.|.
CASSKGTGNYGYTF
TGTGCCAGCAGCAAAGGTACGGGAAACTATGGCTACACCTTC